Sequencing of this TCR beta chain was carried out in a study of shared clonotypes between healthy human individuals. The wider study: The plates for each donor numbered three CD4 naive, three CD4 memory, two CD8 naive and one CD8 memory.

Profiling relied on immunoSEQ multiplex PCR, and the TCRdb table lists in-frame clones only, not all of them. The repertoire consists of 2 million or so clones, with about 95% occurring once and the leading ten covering about 1.1%. V dropped 0 bases and J dropped 1; count of bases not matched to a gene: 5. The CDR3 length is 16 residues. Germline V CDR1 and CDR2: MNHNS, SASEGT. CD45RO-negative CD8 cells positively selected for CCR7 made up the naive population, which excluded terminally differentiated effector memory CD45RA+ cells. The sample comprised naive CD8+ T cells sorted from blood. This sequence originates from a man between 18 and 35 years old in good health. The V call is TRBV6-1, the J call TRBJ2-7; TRBD1 matches at 8 bases. CDR3 sequence: CASSEAHRTGSYEQYF. CDR3 coding DNA: TGTGCCAGCAGTGAAGCGCATCGGACAGGGTCCTACGAGCAGTACTTC.